What follows are 2 T cell receptor beta chains derived from one specimen sequenced in a study of cytomegalovirus exposure and HLA in healthy donors. PCR involved 60 Vbeta and 13 Jbeta primers. Only in-frame clones appear in the TCRdb table, and some are missing; sequencing was by immunoSEQ multiplex PCR. Found here are some 190,000 clones, 65% to 85% of them singletons; the top ten hold 1.6%. The sample was PBMCs. These receptors came from a woman younger than 30 in good health and CMV-seronegative.

V usage is TRBV10-1 and J usage is TRBJ2-1; D call uncertain. Between the trimmed V and J ends, which lost 4 bases and 1 base, there was a span of 8 bases. The CDR3 spans 14 residues. Per the germline V gene, CDR1 is WNHNN and CDR2 is SYGVQD (reference sequence). This chain's CDR3 is CASSGSISYNEQFF. In nucleotides, the CDR3 is TGCGCCAGCAGTGGGAGTATATCCTACAATGAGCAGTTCTTC.

The rearrangement links TRBV11-2 to TRBJ2-7; 14 bases agree with TRBD2. J was trimmed by 4 bases and V by 5 bases; bases with no gene match: 10. The germline V gene encodes CDR1 SGHAT and CDR2 FQNNGV. The CDR3 runs to 17 residues. The CDR3 is CASSAGLAGGLPYEQYF. Written as DNA, the CDR3 is TGTGCCAGCAGCGCAGGACTAGCGGGGGGCCTCCCTTACGAGCAGTACTTC.